Below, 11 T cell receptor beta chains from the same sample are listed, as sequenced in a study of blood T cells in healthy people across ages. Combining a sample-barcoded 5' primer with a J-beta primer mix, a second PCR ran for roughly 7 to 12 cycles. TCRdb re-derived calls from the 5' RACE reads in MiXCR, one entry per CDR3 protein. The sample carries 1.5 million to 2 million distinct CDR3 sequences, approximately 30% recorded once. Input material: blood. The receptors here all came from a woman between 25 and 40 years old in good health.

This clonotype turned up a few times. The DNA is left out, because the CDR3 cannot be placed on it with certainty; the CDR3 is given as TCRdb lists it. The rearrangement links TRBV29-1 to TRBJ2-6; the table's D call of TRBD1 was not tested on the DNA. Per germline, CDR1 SQVTM and CDR2 ANQGSEA. The CDR3 spans 14 amino acids, including both terminal residues. The CDR3 loop is CSVASGSGANVRTF.

This clonotype turned up a few times. This chain joins TRBV20-1 and TRBJ2-6; no clear D. The V and J ends lost 2 bases and 2 bases respectively, with 10 bases between them. Germline V CDR1 and CDR2: DFQATT, SNEGSKA (reference sequence). This CDR3 comprises 15 residues. The CDR3 loop is CSARKVGAGANVLTF. The DNA for the CDR3 is TGCAGTGCTAGAAAGGTTGGGGCTGGGGCCAACGTCCTGACTTTC.

The chain combines TRBV12-3 or TRBV12-4 with TRBJ2-1; D assignment may be TRBD1 or TRBD2 (5 bases each). With the DNA end fitting TRBJ2-7 better, the J assignment may be wrong. The CDR3 loop spans 14 amino acids. CDR3 loop: CASRDRGNYNEQYF. The CDR3, as DNA: TGTGCCAGCAGAGACCGGGGCAACTACAATGAGCAGTACTTC.

This clonotype was seen many times. V gene TRBV7-2 combines with J gene TRBJ2-1; 11 positions agree with TRBD2. CDR3 length: 16 residues. The V gene end was trimmed by 1 base and the J gene end by 4 bases; junction bases not matched to a gene: 3. From germline, CDR1 is SGHTA and CDR2 FQGNSA. Here the CDR3 DNA reads TGTGCCAGCAGCTTAGTTGGGACTAGCGGATACAATGAGCAGTTCTTC. It codes for CASSLVGTSGYNEQFF.

The V and J genes are TRBV7-2 and TRBJ2-1; TRBD2 aligns across 9 bases. Germline-derived CDR1 and CDR2 are SGHTA and FQGNSA. CDR3 length: 12 residues. The J segment lost 13 bases and the V segment lost 5 bases, leaving 6 bases of the junction unmatched. CDR3 sequence: CASSQSGGQQFF. The CDR3 DNA sequence: TGTGCCAGCAGCCAAAGCGGGGGGCAACAGTTCTTC.

This clonotype was recorded many times. The CDR3 here is CASSAGRLYGYTF. CDR3 bases: TGCGCCAGCAGCGCGGGACGACTATATGGCTACACCTTC. J is TRBJ1-2 and V is TRBV5-1; D possibly corresponds to TRBD1 (5 bases). Germline values: CDR1 SGHRS, CDR2 YFSETQ. Trimming took 4 bases from V and 5 from J, leaving 12 bases between them. This CDR3 spans 13 amino acids.

The chain has TRBV7-9 and TRBJ1-1; D is unresolved. This CDR3 contains 14 residues. Germline CDR1 reads SEHNR; CDR2 reads FQNEAQ (reference sequence). The germline V and J ends were trimmed by 0 bases and 5 bases, with 10 bases remaining between them. CDR3 amino acids: CASSLATSGTEAFF. The DNA of the CDR3 is TGTGCCAGCAGCTTAGCCACATCGGGGACTGAAGCTTTCTTT. The full variable domain, completed using reference TRBV7-9 and TRBJ1-1, is DTGVSQNPRHKITKRGQNVTFRCDPISEHNRLYWYRQTLGQGPEFLTYFQNEAQLEKSRLLSDRFSAERPKGSFSTLEIQRTEQGDSAMYLCASSLATSGTEAFFGQGTRLTVV.

This clonotype was seen only a few times. The rearrangement uses TRBV5-1 and TRBJ1-1, with D uncertain. V was cut by 4 bases and J by 1 base, with 11 bases left in between. The CDR3 consists of 14 residues. CDR1 and CDR2 from the germline V gene are SGHRS and YFSETQ. CDR3 bases: TGCGCCAGCAGCCCAACTACTCAGAACACTGAAGCTTTCTTT. It is translated as CASSPTTQNTEAFF.

This clonotype has a handful of counts. At one end the junction does not follow the germline gene, possibly because of a read error. The chain joins TRBV20-1 to TRBJ1-2; D remains unclear. CDR1 and CDR2 (germline): DFQATT, SNEGSKA (reference sequence). The CDR3 consists of 13 residues. The CDR3 DNA is TGCAGTGCTTTGTACCAGCCGCTCTATGGCCACACCTTC. Residues: CSALYQPLYGHTF.

The DNA for the CDR3 is TGTGCCAGCAGCCCCCGGGGGCTTTACCAAGAGACCCAGTTCTTC. Translation gives CASSPRGLYQETQFF. The chain links TRBV12-3 or TRBV12-4 to TRBJ2-5; the D gene could be TRBD1 or TRBD2 (6 bases each). Judging by the DNA end, TRBJ2-1 fits better; the J call may be wrong. The length of the CDR3 is 15 residues.

This chain links TRBV4-1 with TRBJ2-7, with 9 bases matching TRBD2. CDR3 length: 18 amino acids. The V gene's germline CDR1 is MGHRA and CDR2 YSYEKL. V shed 0 bases, J shed 4 bases, and the junction held 13 bases outside the gene matches. The CDR3 region is CASSQDWSGGQTFYEQYF. In DNA, the CDR3 is TGCGCCAGCAGCCAAGATTGGAGCGGGGGGCAAACCTTTTACGAGCAGTACTTC.